A single sample is the source of the 13 T cell receptor beta chains below, sequenced in a study of cytomegalovirus exposure and HLA in healthy donors. This table comes from immunoSEQ multiplex PCR, and its TCRdb copy is limited to in-frame clones, with some not included. The sample carries fewer than 250,000 clones, approximately 87% recorded once. The sample taken for sequencing was PBMCs. The origin of the receptors is a woman under 30 in good health and CMV-seronegative.

This chain uses TRBV21-1 with TRBJ1-2. TRBV21-1 is an annotated pseudogene. This CDR3 comprises 12 residues. In DNA form, the CDR3 reads TGTGCCAGCAGCAACAGGGGAGGCGGCTACACCTTC. It yields the protein CASSNRGGGYTF.

The chain uses TRBV19 and TRBJ1-5; no firm D call. The CDR3 totals 11 residues. V lost 2 bases and J 10 bases, leaving 6 bases between the germline ends. CDR1 is LNHDA, CDR2 SQIVND, per germline (reference sequence). The DNA for the CDR3 is TGTGCCAGTAGTATACCCGGCCCCCAGCATTTT. It translates to CASSIPGPQHF.

This rearrangement joins TRBV5-1 to TRBJ1-4; the match to TRBD1 covers 10 bases. Germline V lookup: CDR1 SGHRS, CDR2 YFSETQ. The CDR3 spans 14 residues. The J segment lost 7 bases and the V segment lost 7 bases, leaving 7 bases of the junction unmatched. This chain's CDR3 is CASGPGQGSEKLFF. Here the CDR3 DNA reads TGCGCCAGCGGGCCGGGACAGGGGAGTGAAAAACTGTTTTTT.

The chain carries TRBV30 and TRBJ2-1; maybe TRBD2 (5 bases). Germline-derived CDR1 and CDR2 are GTSNPN and SVGIG (reference sequence). The CDR3 covers 16 residues. Trimming removed 2 bases from V and 8 bases from J, with 22 bases in between. The CDR3 nucleotides are TGTGCCTGGAGTTCCCAGCCGGGGTTTTCAAGGGATGAGCAGTTCTTC. Amino acids: CAWSSQPGFSRDEQFF.

The V and J genes are TRBV9 and TRBJ2-1; 11 bases align to TRBD2. The CDR3 contains 16 residues. Germline values: CDR1 SGDLS, CDR2 YYNGEE. V lost 4 bases to trimming and J lost 4 bases; unmatched junction nucleotides: 7. As DNA, the CDR3 is TGTGCCAGCAGCCCGCTCGGACTAGCGGGTTACAATGAGCAGTTCTTC. The encoded protein is CASSPLGLAGYNEQFF.

V and J are TRBV6-1 and TRBJ1-3, with TRBD1 identical over 7 bases. The germline V gene encodes CDR1 MNHNS and CDR2 SASEGT. J lost 3 bases, V lost 6 bases, and 20 bases had no gene match. There are 19 residues in the CDR3. The CDR3 DNA sequence: TGTGCCAGCAGCGAAAGGCCCCCTCCTGACAGGGCCAGTGGAAACACCATATATTTT. Translated: CASSERPPPDRASGNTIYF.

The chain employs TRBV29-1 and TRBJ1-1; D is perhaps TRBD1 (5 bases). Trimming removed 7 bases at V and 6 bases at J, with 15 bases between. The germline V gene encodes CDR1 SQVTM and CDR2 ANQGSEA. The CDR3 is made up of 12 amino acids. CDR3 amino acids: CSGVRDSSEAFF. The CDR3 DNA is TGCAGCGGAGTAAGGGACTCTTCTGAAGCTTTCTTT.

V is TRBV29-1 and J is TRBJ2-3; the match to TRBD2 covers 12 bases. CDR1 SQVTM and CDR2 ANQGSEA come from the germline V gene. The J segment lost 0 bases and the V segment lost 7 bases, leaving 8 bases of the junction unmatched. The CDR3 runs 16 residues. The CDR3: CSAQTSGSFSTDTQYF. In DNA, the CDR3 is TGCAGCGCACAGACTAGCGGGAGTTTTAGCACAGATACGCAGTATTTT.

The chain has TRBV30 and TRBJ2-2, with D possibly being TRBD1 (6 bases). The CDR3 consists of 12 residues. Trimming left V 5 bases short and J 6 bases short, with 10 bases between. Germline CDR1 is GTSNPN and CDR2 is SVGIG (reference sequence). Here the CDR3 DNA reads TGTGCCTGGGACAGGTCGTCCGGGGAGCTGTTTTTT. Its translation is CAWDRSSGELFF. Complete variable domain (other parts from reference TRBV30 and TRBJ2-2): SQTIHQWPATLVQPVGSPLSLECTVEGTSNPNLYWYRQAAGRGLQLLFYSVGIGQISSEVPQNLSASRPQDRQFILSSKKLLLSDSGFYLCAWDRSSGELFFGEGSRLTVL.

The chain couples TRBV29-1 to TRBJ2-3; D call uncertain. There are 20 residues in the CDR3. Germline loops: CDR1 SQVTM, CDR2 ANQGSEA. Trimming cost V 8 bases and J 0 bases, with 33 bases left between them. CDR3 loop: CSTRRDAEDIERTSTDTQYF. The DNA for the CDR3 is TGCAGCACCCGACGTGACGCCGAGGATATCGAGCGCACTAGCACAGATACGCAGTATTTT.

V and J are TRBV27 and TRBJ2-1; 8 bases align to TRBD2. Germline V gives CDR1 MNHEY, CDR2 SMNVEV (reference sequence). The CDR3 length is 16 residues. The V gene end was trimmed by 3 bases and the J gene end by 5 bases; junction bases not matched to a gene: 9. Here the CDR3 reads CASSFPRGGYDNEQFF. The DNA of the CDR3 is TGTGCCAGCAGTTTCCCTCGGGGGGGCTACGACAATGAGCAGTTCTTC.

The rearrangement joins TRBV11-2 to TRBJ1-5; 7 nucleotides match TRBD1. V lost 5 bases and J lost 1; bases outside the gene matches: 17. This CDR3 has 19 residues. Germline CDR1 is SGHAT and CDR2 is FQNNGV. CDR3 loop: CASSLRGQGVEESNQPQHF. For the CDR3, the DNA is TGTGCCAGCAGCCTCAGAGGGCAGGGGGTCGAAGAAAGCAATCAGCCCCAGCATTTT.

This chain connects TRBV9 to TRBJ1-1; D remains ambiguous. Germline V lookup: CDR1 SGDLS, CDR2 YYNGEE. The CDR3 runs to 14 residues. With 0 bases removed from V and 5 bases from J, the gap between germline ends came to 11 bases. CDR3 nucleotides: TGTGCCAGCAGCGTAGGCCCAGGTAGTACTGAAGCTTTCTTT. This codes for CASSVGPGSTEAFF.